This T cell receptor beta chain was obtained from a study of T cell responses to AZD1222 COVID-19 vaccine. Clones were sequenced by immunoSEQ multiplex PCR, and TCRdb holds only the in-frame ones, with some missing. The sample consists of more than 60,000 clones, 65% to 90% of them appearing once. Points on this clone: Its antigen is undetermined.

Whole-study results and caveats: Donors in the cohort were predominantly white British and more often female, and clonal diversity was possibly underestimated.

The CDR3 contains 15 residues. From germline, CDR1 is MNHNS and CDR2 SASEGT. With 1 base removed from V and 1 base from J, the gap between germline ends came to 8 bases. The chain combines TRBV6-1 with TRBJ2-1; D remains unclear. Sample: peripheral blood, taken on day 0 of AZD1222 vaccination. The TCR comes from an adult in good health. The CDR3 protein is CASSEVSASYNEQFF. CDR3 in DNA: TGTGCCAGCAGTGAAGTATCGGCGTCCTACAATGAGCAGTTCTTC.